The 16 T cell receptor beta chains presented below share a single source sample, sequenced in a study of T-cell reconstitution after alpha-beta-depleted transplantation in children. Preparation of the TCRbeta library used unique molecular identifiers. TCRdb ran MiXCR on the PCR reads and lists one entry per CDR3 protein. The repertoire holds around 110,000 distinct CDR3 sequences, with 9% to 12% as singletons. Sequenced material: PBMCs, taken before TCRalphabeta/CD19-depleted stem cell transplant. These receptors were obtained from a boy younger than 10 with acute lymphoblastic leukemia, due to receive a stem cell transplant.

This clonotype was recorded many times. The chain joins TRBV27 to TRBJ2-1; 7 positions match TRBD1. The junction had 6 bases not matched to a gene; V was cut back by 8 bases and J by 5 bases. From germline, CDR1 is MNHEY and CDR2 SMNVEV (reference sequence). This CDR3 comprises 13 residues. In nucleotides, the CDR3 is TGTGCCAGCGGCCGAGACAGGGACAATGAGCAGTTCTTC. This encodes CASGRDRDNEQFF.

This clonotype was seen a few times. The V call is TRBV28, the J call TRBJ2-3; 8 positions agree with TRBD2. CDR3 length: 16 residues. CDR1 is MDHEN, CDR2 SYDVKM, per germline. V gave up 0 bases and J gave up 0 bases; unmatched junction bases: 2. The CDR3: CASSLWASGSTDTQYF. The CDR3 region has the DNA TGTGCCAGCAGTTTATGGGCTAGCGGGAGCACAGATACGCAGTATTTT.

This clonotype was detected only a few times. The chain carries TRBV7-9 and TRBJ2-7, with D maybe TRBD1 (5 bases). Trimming removed 0 bases at V and 1 base at J, with 13 bases between. The CDR3 is 16 amino acids. Germline-derived CDR1 and CDR2 are SEHNR and FQNEAQ (reference sequence). CDR3 DNA sequence: TGTGCCAGCAGCTTAGCCAGGGCGACCTCTTCCTACGAGCAGTACTTC. It encodes CASSLARATSSYEQYF.

This clonotype was seen only a few times. J is TRBJ1-6 and V is TRBV10-2, with 7 bases lining up with TRBD1. The CDR3 loop spans 14 amino acids. The germline CDR1 and CDR2 sequences are WSHSY and SAAADI. J lost 8 bases, V lost 9 bases, and 10 bases had no gene match. The CDR3 sequence: CASTGQESHSPLHF. In DNA form, the CDR3 reads TGCGCCAGTACCGGACAGGAGTCGCATTCACCCCTCCACTTT.

This chain uses TRBV20-1 with TRBJ2-7; 8 positions match TRBD2. The CDR3 is 13 residues long. The V gene's germline CDR1 is DFQATT and CDR2 SNEGSKA (reference sequence). J was trimmed by 2 bases and V by 5 bases; bases with no gene match: 5. The chain's CDR3 is CSALLAGTYEQYF. CDR3 DNA sequence: TGCAGTGCTCTGTTAGCGGGAACCTACGAGCAGTACTTC.

The CDR3 DNA follows: TGTGCCAGCAGTTTAGCGGGGCAGTTCGGCTACACCTTC. It specifies CASSLAGQFGYTF. The chain couples TRBV12-3 or TRBV12-4 to TRBJ1-2; the D gene is possibly TRBD1 (5 bases). This CDR3 is built from 13 residues. V was pared by 0 bases and J by 8 bases, with 10 bases between.

The chain recombines TRBV20-1 with TRBJ1-5; 7 bases are a match to TRBD1. Per germline, CDR1 DFQATT and CDR2 SNEGSKA (reference sequence). V trimming: 0 bases; J trimming: 4 bases; junction bases outside the gene matches: 6. This CDR3 is 15 amino acids long. In DNA, the CDR3 is TGCAGTGCTAGAGATAGGGCAGGGGGTAATCAGCCCCAGCATTTT. Protein sequence: CSARDRAGGNQPQHF.

This chain links TRBV6-5 with TRBJ1-2, with D uncertain. Germline V gene data show CDR1 as MNHEY and CDR2 as SVGAGI. V was shortened by 0 bases and J by 4 bases, with 9 bases between the two germline ends. The CDR3 is 14 amino acids. The CDR3 spells CASSYSSSPYGYTF. In DNA, the CDR3 is TGTGCCAGCAGTTACTCATCATCCCCCTATGGCTACACCTTC.

This clonotype occurred many times. The chain is built from TRBV20-1 and TRBJ2-6; 9 nucleotides agree with TRBD1. CDR3 length: 15 amino acids. Germline V gives CDR1 DFQATT, CDR2 SNEGSKA (reference sequence). J gave up 5 bases and V 6 bases, and 8 bases lay outside the gene matches. This CDR3 is CSARTGGGWANVLTF. The CDR3 coding sequence is TGCAGTGCCAGAACAGGGGGCGGATGGGCCAACGTCCTGACTTTC.

This clonotype came up a few times. V is TRBV5-1 and J is TRBJ2-7, with TRBD2 matching 8 bases. V lost 2 bases and J lost 0; bases outside the gene matches: 4. The length of the CDR3 is 15 residues. Germline CDR1 reads SGHRS; CDR2 reads YFSETQ. The CDR3 spells CASSLQREISYEQYF. CDR3 nucleotide sequence: TGCGCCAGCAGCTTACAGCGGGAGATCTCCTACGAGCAGTACTTC.

A few counts support this clonotype. The chain recombines TRBV5-1 with TRBJ1-2, with TRBD1 matching over 8 bases. J gave up 5 bases and V 0 bases, and 9 bases lay outside the gene matches. The CDR3 sequence is 16 residues long. Germline-derived CDR1 and CDR2 are SGHRS and YFSETQ. CDR3 sequence reads: CASSLGRGRLKYGYTF. CDR3 bases: TGCGCCAGCAGCTTGGGCAGGGGGCGCCTTAAGTATGGCTACACCTTC.

In this sample, this clonotype turned up a few times. Written as DNA, the CDR3 is TGTGCCAGCAGCGCCCTCCCGCAGGACATTCAGTACTTC. Its protein is CASSALPQDIQYF. The chain carries TRBV12-3 or TRBV12-4 and TRBJ2-4; D remains unclear. Trimming pared 6 bases from V and 8 bases from J, leaving 14 bases between. The CDR3 runs to 13 residues.

This clonotype came up many times. The rearrangement uses TRBV6-5 and TRBJ2-3; D unclear. Germline assignment: CDR1 MNHEY and CDR2 SVGAGI. This CDR3 is 13 amino acids long. V shed 4 bases and J shed 6 bases, with 11 bases lying between them. CDR3 bases: TGTGCCAGCAGTTGGGCAGGAAAGGATACGCAGTATTTT. It translates to CASSWAGKDTQYF.

On this clonotype: Just one base apart from a much larger clone, this may be a read error. As DNA, the CDR3 is TGTGCCAGCAGCCAAGGGGGCCACGAGCAGTACTTC. This translates into CASSQGGHEQYF. The gene calls are TRBV14 and TRBJ2-7; possibly TRBD1 for D (5 bases). The germline V and J ends were trimmed by 1 base and 5 bases, with 6 bases remaining between them. Germline CDR1 reads SGHDN; CDR2 reads FVKESK. This CDR3 has 12 amino acids.

This clonotype was picked up many times. CDR3 sequence reads: CSAAGTGGRGDEQYF. In DNA, the CDR3 is TGCAGTGCTGCCGGGACAGGGGGCAGAGGGGACGAGCAGTACTTC. The chain carries TRBV20-1 and TRBJ2-7; 12 bases are a match to TRBD1. The CDR3 covers 15 residues. Trimming at V came to 5 bases and at J to 5 bases, leaving 10 bases not matched to a gene. Germline values: CDR1 DFQATT, CDR2 SNEGSKA (reference sequence).

The chain recombines TRBV20-1 with TRBJ2-1, with TRBD2 identical over 10 bases. Germline V gene lookup returns CDR1 DFQATT and CDR2 SNEGSKA (reference sequence). The junction had 9 bases not matched to a gene; V was cut back by 2 bases and J by 8 bases. This CDR3 is 15 amino acids long. CDR3 residues: CSARLRTSGVDEQFF. CDR3 nucleotide sequence: TGCAGTGCTAGACTCAGGACTAGCGGAGTAGATGAGCAGTTCTTC.